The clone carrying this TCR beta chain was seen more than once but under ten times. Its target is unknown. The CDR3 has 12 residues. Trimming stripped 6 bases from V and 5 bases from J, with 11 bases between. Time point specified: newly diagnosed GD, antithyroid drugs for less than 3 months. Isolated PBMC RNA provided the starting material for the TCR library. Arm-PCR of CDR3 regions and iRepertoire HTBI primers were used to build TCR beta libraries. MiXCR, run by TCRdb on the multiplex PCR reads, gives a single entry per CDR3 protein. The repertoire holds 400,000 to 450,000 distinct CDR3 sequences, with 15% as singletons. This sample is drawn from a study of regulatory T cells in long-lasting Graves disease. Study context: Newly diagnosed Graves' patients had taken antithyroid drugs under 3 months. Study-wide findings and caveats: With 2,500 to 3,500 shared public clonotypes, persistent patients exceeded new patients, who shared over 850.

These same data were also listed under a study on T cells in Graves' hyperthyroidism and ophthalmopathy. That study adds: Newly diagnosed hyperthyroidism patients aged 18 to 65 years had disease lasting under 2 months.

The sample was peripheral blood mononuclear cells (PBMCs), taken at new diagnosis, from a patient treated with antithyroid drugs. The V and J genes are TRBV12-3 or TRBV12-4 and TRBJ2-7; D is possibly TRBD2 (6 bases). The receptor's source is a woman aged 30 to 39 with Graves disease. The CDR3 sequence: CASSPGANEQYF. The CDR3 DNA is TGTGCCAGCAGCCCGGGAGCGAACGAGCAGTACTTC.